A selection of T cell receptor beta chains follows, all from one sample in a study of cytomegalovirus exposure and HLA in healthy donors. This table comes from immunoSEQ multiplex PCR, and its TCRdb copy is limited to in-frame clones, with some not included. The table has roughly 130,000 clones, 74% seen once. The sample taken for sequencing was PBMCs. The receptors shown here come from a woman in her forties or fifties in good health and CMV-seropositive. Each CDR3 is given with its conserved first and last residue. A D gene is named only where the DNA matches it firmly. Clone size is stated in some rows and not others, as once, few, many or a class when expanded.

V gene,clone size,D gene,J gene,CDR3 protein,CDR3 DNA
TRBV7-8,-,-,TRBJ1-5,CASSLAIIGGGPQHF,TGTGCCAGCAGCTTAGCTATCATTGGGGGAGGGCCCCAGCATTTT
TRBV5-1,-,TRBD2,TRBJ2-2,CASSPLGRVGTGELFF,TGCGCCAGCAGCCCCCTCGGGAGGGTTGGCACCGGGGAGCTGTTTTTT
TRBV27,-,TRBD2,TRBJ2-3,CASSTGLAEGTDTQYF,TGTGCCAGCAGTACGGGACTAGCGGAGGGCACAGATACGCAGTATTTT
TRBV7-2,once,TRBD1,TRBJ1-6,CASSYGTGIAPLHF,TGTGCCAGCAGCTACGGGACAGGGATTGCACCCCTCCACTTT
TRBV4-3,few,TRBD1,TRBJ1-2,CASSQETGGFGYTF,TGCGCCAGCAGCCAAGAGACAGGGGGCTTTGGCTACACCTTC
TRBV5-1,-,TRBD1,TRBJ2-6,CASSFYRGATGANVLTF,TGCGCCAGCAGCTTCTACAGGGGGGCCACTGGGGCCAACGTCCTGACTTTC
TRBV5-1,few,-,TRBJ2-5,CASSLVGEQETQYF,TGCGCCAGCAGCTTGGTAGGGGAACAAGAGACCCAGTACTTC
TRBV29-1,-,-,TRBJ2-1,CSVSRGNEQFF,TGCAGCGTTAGCCGGGGCAATGAGCAGTTCTTC
TRBV11-3,-,TRBD1,TRBJ1-1,CASSPGGAGGALSGTEAFF,TGTGCCAGCAGCCCAGGGGGGGCAGGGGGCGCGTTGTCCGGCACTGAAGCTTTCTTT
TRBV6-1,-,-,TRBJ2-4,CASSGDRSSDIQYF,TGTGCCAGCAGTGGCGACAGGTCTTCGGACATTCAGTACTTC
TRBV19,-,-,TRBJ2-7,CASSIGGSTKYEQYF,TGTGCCAGTAGTATAGGGGGCTCGACAAAATACGAGCAGTACTTC
TRBV5-4,-,-,TRBJ1-4,CASSLQGSNEKLFF,TGTGCCAGCAGCTTGCAGGGCTCGAATGAAAAACTGTTTTTT
TRBV27,few,TRBD1,TRBJ2-7,CASSSTGGAGEQYF,TGTGCCAGCAGTTCAACAGGGGGCGCGGGGGAGCAGTACTTC
TRBV7-2,-,-,TRBJ2-7,CASSGGAWEQYF,TGTGCCAGCAGTGGGGGGGCCTGGGAGCAGTACTTC
TRBV10-2,-,-,TRBJ2-1,CASRGGQGSHEQFF,TGCGCCAGCAGAGGAGGCCAGGGGAGCCATGAGCAGTTCTTC
TRBV14,-,TRBD1,TRBJ1-2,CASSLGQGINYGYTF,TGTGCCAGCAGCCTCGGACAGGGCATAAACTATGGCTACACCTTC
TRBV7-2,-,TRBD1,TRBJ1-6,CASSLEGQGYSPLHF,TGTGCCAGCAGCCTAGAGGGACAGGGATATTCACCCCTCCACTTT
TRBV5-1,few,-,TRBJ1-5,CASSLFIGGGNSNQPQHF,TGCGCCAGCAGCTTGTTTATAGGGGGGGGGAATAGCAATCAGCCCCAGCATTTT
TRBV7-6,few,TRBD1,TRBJ2-7,CASSQQPGQGSEQYF,TGTGCCAGCAGCCAACAACCGGGACAGGGTAGCGAGCAGTACTTC
TRBV5-1,-,-,TRBJ2-1,CASSLDGQGLGNEQFF,TGCGCCAGCAGCTTGGACGGTCAGGGATTAGGGAATGAGCAGTTCTTC
TRBV7-2,-,TRBD2,TRBJ2-5,CASSSGLAVGKETQYF,TGTGCCAGCAGTTCCGGACTAGCGGTGGGTAAGGAGACCCAGTACTTC
TRBV5-5,-,-,TRBJ1-1,CASSSQGNTEAFF,TGTGCCAGCAGCTCCCAGGGGAACACTGAAGCTTTCTTT
TRBV23-1,few,-,TRBJ1-6,CASSKTAKHSPLHF,TGCGCCAGCAGTAAGACAGCGAAGCATTCACCCCTCCACTTT
TRBV5-1,-,-,TRBJ1-3,CASSFGPGGQSSGNTIYF,TGCGCCAGCAGCTTCGGTCCGGGGGGCCAGAGCTCTGGAAACACCATATATTTT
TRBV5-5,few,-,TRBJ2-5,CASSPLAGETQYF,TGTGCCAGCAGCCCGCTGGCGGGGGAGACCCAGTACTTC
TRBV7-9,-,-,TRBJ2-1,CASSYTPSNEQFF,TGTGCCAGCAGCTACACCCCCAGCAATGAGCAGTTCTTC
TRBV7-2,once,-,TRBJ2-5,CASSPLVPETQYF,TGTGCCAGCAGCCCCCTAGTTCCTGAGACCCAGTACTTC
TRBV6-1,-,-,TRBJ2-7,CASTLARGHEQYF,TGTGCCAGCACTCTTGCCAGGGGCCACGAGCAGTACTTC
TRBV30,-,-,TRBJ1-6,CALEGRIGPLHF,TGTGCATTGGAGGGGAGAATCGGACCCCTCCACTTT
TRBV6-6,few,-,TRBJ2-7,CATGGNPYEQYF,TGTGCCACCGGCGGGAACCCCTACGAGCAGTACTTC
TRBV7-2,-,-,TRBJ2-3,CASSLFPVADTQYF,TGTGCCAGCAGCTTATTCCCCGTAGCGGATACGCAGTATTTT
TRBV4-3,-,TRBD1,TRBJ2-1,CASSPRTGLYEQFF,TGCGCCAGCAGCCCTCGGACAGGGTTGTATGAGCAGTTCTTC
TRBV7-9,once,TRBD1,TRBJ2-5,CASSLVGTGPETQYF,TGTGCCAGCAGCTTAGTAGGGACAGGGCCCGAGACCCAGTACTTC
TRBV14,-,TRBD2,TRBJ2-1,CASSQELLAGGPNEQFF,TGTGCCAGCAGCCAAGAGTTGCTAGCGGGGGGGCCAAATGAGCAGTTCTTC
TRBV5-4,-,-,TRBJ1-1,CASSFRAGEAFF,TGTGCCAGCAGCTTCCGGGCAGGGGAAGCTTTCTTT
TRBV4-2,-,-,TRBJ1-4,CASSQANGNEKLFF,TGTGCCAGCAGCCAAGCGAACGGGAATGAAAAACTGTTTTTT
TRBV6-1,-,-,TRBJ2-3,CASSERWSQGITDTQYF,TGTGCCAGCAGTGAAAGGTGGTCACAGGGAATCACAGATACGCAGTATTTT
TRBV10-2,-,TRBD2,TRBJ2-1,CASTLAGEVNEQFF,TGCGCCAGCACCTTAGCGGGGGAAGTAAATGAGCAGTTCTTC
TRBV5-1,-,TRBD2,TRBJ2-1,CASSQGLASSYNEQFF,TGCGCCAGCAGCCAGGGACTAGCGTCCTCCTACAATGAGCAGTTCTTC
TRBV29-1,-,-,TRBJ1-1,CSVASAGRAFF,TGCAGCGTTGCGTCTGCGGGCCGAGCTTTCTTT
TRBV7-9,-,TRBD1,TRBJ2-3,CASSMGQTYTDTQYF,TGTGCCAGCAGCATGGGACAGACTTACACAGATACGCAGTATTTT
TRBV19,-,TRBD2,TRBJ2-5,CASSTSGGETQYF,TGTGCCAGTTCGACTAGCGGGGGAGAGACCCAGTACTTC
TRBV5-1,-,TRBD2,TRBJ2-5,CASSEASGETQYF,TGCGCCAGCAGCGAGGCTAGCGGAGAGACCCAGTACTTC
TRBV6-1,-,-,TRBJ1-5,CASSDSGSGGYGNQPQHF,TGTGCCAGCAGTGACAGCGGGAGTGGAGGGTATGGCAATCAGCCCCAGCATTTT
TRBV19,few,-,TRBJ2-7,CASRSNTERSYEQYF,TGTGCCAGTAGAAGTAACACCGAGCGCTCCTACGAGCAGTACTTC
TRBV6-1,-,-,TRBJ2-7,CASPGGGQDEQYF,TGTGCCAGCCCTGGGGGGGGACAGGACGAGCAGTACTTC
TRBV10-3,-,TRBD1,TRBJ1-1,CAISEKGQGARIAFF,TGTGCCATCAGTGAAAAGGGACAGGGGGCCCGCATAGCTTTCTTT
TRBV19,-,-,TRBJ2-7,CATKDREGPWEQYF,TGTGCCACTAAGGACAGGGAGGGCCCCTGGGAGCAGTACTTC
TRBV6-6,once,TRBD1,TRBJ1-2,CASGRQGGYGYTF,TGTGCCAGCGGAAGACAGGGCGGGTATGGCTACACCTTC
TRBV7-2,few,-,TRBJ1-3,CASSLQGGNTIYF,TGTGCCAGCAGCTTACAGGGTGGAAACACCATATATTTT
TRBV6-6,few,-,TRBJ1-1,CASSPTPDSEAFF,TGTGCCAGCAGTCCGACTCCGGATAGTGAAGCTTTCTTT
TRBV23-1,-,-,TRBJ1-2,CASSHGGRGGYGYTF,TGCGCCAGCAGTCACGGGGGAAGGGGCGGCTATGGCTACACCTTC
TRBV5-8,-,-,TRBJ2-5,CASSLYGEERTQYF,TGTGCCAGCAGCCTCTACGGGGAAGAAAGGACCCAGTACTTC
TRBV27,-,-,TRBJ1-1,CASREFRAGENTEAFF,TGTGCCAGCAGAGAGTTCAGGGCAGGGGAGAACACTGAAGCTTTCTTT
TRBV7-6,few,-,TRBJ2-5,CASSRDEGRETQYF,TGTGCCAGCAGCCGAGACGAGGGAAGGGAGACCCAGTACTTC